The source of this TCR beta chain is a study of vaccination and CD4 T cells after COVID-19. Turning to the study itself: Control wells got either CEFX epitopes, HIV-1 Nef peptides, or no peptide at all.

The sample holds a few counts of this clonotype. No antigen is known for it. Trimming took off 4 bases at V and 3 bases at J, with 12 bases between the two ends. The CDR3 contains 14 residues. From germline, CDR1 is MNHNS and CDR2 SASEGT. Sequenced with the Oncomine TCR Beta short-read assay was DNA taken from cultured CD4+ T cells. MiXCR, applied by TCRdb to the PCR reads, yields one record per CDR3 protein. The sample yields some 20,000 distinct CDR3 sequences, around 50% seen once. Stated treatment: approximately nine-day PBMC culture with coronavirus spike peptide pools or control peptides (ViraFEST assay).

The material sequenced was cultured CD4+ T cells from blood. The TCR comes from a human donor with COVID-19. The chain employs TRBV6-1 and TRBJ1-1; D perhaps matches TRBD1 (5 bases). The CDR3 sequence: CASSGLGGYTEAFF. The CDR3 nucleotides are TGTGCCAGCAGTGGGTTGGGGGGTTACACTGAAGCTTTCTTT.